A single sample is the source of the 19 T cell receptor beta chains below, sequenced in a study of blood T cells in healthy people across ages. Sample-barcoded 5' priming and a J-beta primer mix drove a second PCR of 7 to 11 cycles. From the 5' RACE reads, TCRdb called clonotypes with MiXCR, one entry per CDR3 protein. The table lists 1.2 million to 1.5 million distinct CDR3 sequences, 55% to 75% of them singletons, with approximately 7% in the top ten. Sequencing used blood. The receptors derive from a man younger than 35 in good health.

This clonotype has a single count. The CDR3 is CASSPQGENSPLHF. The DNA for the CDR3 is TGTGCCAGCTCACCACAGGGGGAGAATTCACCCCTCCACTTT. The V call is TRBV18, the J call TRBJ1-6; the D gene is possibly TRBD1 (6 bases). The CDR3 spans 14 residues. Trimming cost V 1 base and J 7 bases, with 8 bases left between them. Per germline, CDR1 KGHSH and CDR2 LQKENI.

Of note for this clonotype: A junction boundary mismatches the germline segment, possibly from a read error. The chain uses TRBV7-9 and TRBJ1-4; D perhaps matches TRBD1 (5 bases). Germline V lookup: CDR1 SEHNR, CDR2 FQNEAQ (reference sequence). CDR3 length: 17 residues. In DNA form, the CDR3 reads TGTGCCAGCAGCACTCGCATCAAGGGGAGCGTTAATGAGAAACTGTTTTTT. Translation: CASSTRIKGSVNEKLFF.

Note on this clonotype: A read error may account for a junction end that differs from germline. This sequence joins TRBV11-2 and TRBJ2-7, with TRBD2 identical over 7 bases. CDR3 length equals 14 residues. Germline V gene sequence: CDR1 SGHAT, CDR2 FQNNGV. The CDR3 loop is CAGSLTGTNYEQYF. The CDR3, as DNA: TGTGCCGGCAGCCTAACCGGGACTAACTACGAGCAGTACTTC. The entire variable domain, with the rest obtained from reference TRBV11-2 and TRBJ2-7, is as follows: EAGVAQSPRYKIIEKRQSVAFWCNPISGHATLYWYQQILGQGPKLLIQFQNNGVVDDSQLPKDRFSAERLKGVDSTLKIQPAKLEDSAVYLCAGSLTGTNYEQYFGPGTRLTVT.

The rearrangement links TRBV27 to TRBJ2-3, with 12 bases that match TRBD2. J was trimmed by 2 bases and V by 1 base; bases with no gene match: 4. The length of the CDR3 is 17 residues. CDR1 and CDR2 (germline): MNHEY, SMNVEV (reference sequence). This chain's CDR3 is CASSLWASGGVTDTQYF. CDR3 nucleotides: TGTGCCAGCAGTTTATGGGCTAGCGGGGGGGTCACAGATACGCAGTATTTT.

The sample holds a few counts of this clonotype. This chain links TRBV4-2 with TRBJ1-2, with D perhaps TRBD1 (5 bases). V was clipped by 3 bases and J by 9 bases, with 11 bases between them. CDR3 length: 12 amino acids. CDR1 and CDR2 from the germline V gene are LGHNA and YNFKEQ. DNA of the CDR3: TGTGCCAGCAGCCAGTTGGGGGAGCGCTACACCTTC. Its protein product is CASSQLGERYTF.

This sequence joins TRBV7-9 and TRBJ1-1; TRBD1 matches 8 bases. CDR1 is SEHNR and CDR2 is FQNEAQ in the germline V gene (reference sequence). Unmatched junction bases numbered 10, after V lost 4 bases and J lost 6 bases. This CDR3 contains 15 residues. Here the CDR3 DNA reads TGTGCCAGCAGCTCAACGCGGACAGGGAGCCCTGAAGCTTTCTTT. This gives the protein CASSSTRTGSPEAFF.

There are a few counts of this clonotype. This CDR3 is CSVGGRAEETQYF. The CDR3 DNA reads TGCAGCGTTGGAGGGAGGGCAGAAGAGACCCAGTACTTC. The chain uses TRBV29-1 and TRBJ2-5; 7 nucleotides agree with TRBD2. The CDR3 has 13 residues. The V gene end was trimmed by 4 bases and the J gene end by 3 bases; junction bases not matched to a gene: 5. Germline V gene lookup returns CDR1 SQVTM and CDR2 ANQGSEA.

As concerns this clonotype: Mismatch with germline at one junction end may stem from a read error. The genes are TRBV4-1 and TRBJ2-4; D perhaps matches TRBD1 (5 bases). The J call may be wrong; the DNA end is better matched by TRBJ2-7. This CDR3 is 15 amino acids long. Per germline, CDR1 MGHRA and CDR2 YSYEKL. CDR3 nucleotides: TGCGCCCGCAGCCAAGGTTGGGCCAGGGACTACGAGCAGTACTTC. It yields the protein CARSQGWARDYEQYF.

The chain combines TRBV5-1 with TRBJ2-3; either TRBD1 or TRBD2 may fit D (5 bases each). V lost 4 bases to trimming and J lost 4 bases, with 16 bases between them. Germline CDR1 is SGHRS and CDR2 is YFSETQ. The CDR3 spans 15 residues. This CDR3 reads CASSHRSPGADTQYF. The CDR3 bases are TGCGCCAGCAGCCACAGGTCCCCCGGGGCAGATACGCAGTATTTT.

The gene calls are TRBV4-3 and TRBJ2-5; 8 bases match TRBD1. The J call may be faulty, since TRBJ2-7 better matches the DNA end. This CDR3 has 16 residues. The germline CDR1 and CDR2 sequences are LGHNA and YSLEER. DNA for the CDR3: TGCGCCAGCAGCCACACCGAACTGACAGGGGCCTACGAGCAGTACTTC. Translating it yields CASSHTELTGAYEQYF.

V is TRBV9 and J is TRBJ1-2; D is perhaps TRBD1 (5 bases). CDR3 size: 14 residues. Germline-derived CDR1 and CDR2 are SGDLS and YYNGEE. The V end was cut by 3 bases, the J end by 3 bases, with 12 bases between. In DNA form, the CDR3 reads TGTGCCAGCAGCGCTCGGGACTGGGACTATGGCTACACCTTC. Protein sequence: CASSARDWDYGYTF. The full variable domain, rest sourced from reference TRBV9 and TRBJ1-2, is DSGVTQTPKHLITATGQRVTLRCSPRSGDLSVYWYQQSLDQGLQFLIQYYNGEERAKGNILERFSAQQFPDLHSELNLSSLELGDSALYFCASSARDWDYGYTFGSGTRLTVV.

The sample holds one count of this clonotype. The chain combines TRBV5-6 with TRBJ1-6; D possibly corresponds to TRBD1 (5 bases). V lost 4 bases and J 4 bases, leaving 12 bases between the germline ends. Germline loops: CDR1 SGHDT, CDR2 YYEEEE. The CDR3 is 15 amino acids. The CDR3 region has the DNA TGTGCCAGCAGCCCATCTGGGGGATATAATTCACCCCTCCACTTT. It translates to CASSPSGGYNSPLHF.

This clonotype was seen only a few times. A much larger clone lies one base from this, so it may be a read error. This chain joins TRBV28 and TRBJ1-2; no definite D call. There are 14 residues in the CDR3. V was shortened by 8 bases and J by 5 bases, with 18 bases between the two germline ends. Germline values: CDR1 MDHEN, CDR2 SYDVKM. CDR3 loop: CASSSRGRLYGYTF. CDR3 sequence (DNA): TGTGCCAGCTCCTCACGCGGCAGGTTGTATGGCTACACCTTC.

V and J are TRBV2 and TRBJ2-7; D ambiguous. There are 14 residues in the CDR3. Per germline, CDR1 SNHLY and CDR2 FYNNEI. V was pared by 3 bases and J by 2 bases, with 11 bases between. The CDR3 loop reads CASSDTALAYEQYF. The CDR3, as DNA: TGTGCCAGCAGTGATACAGCGCTGGCCTACGAGCAGTACTTC. Filled out from reference TRBV2 and TRBJ2-7, the complete variable domain reads EPEVTQTPSHQVTQMGQEVILRCVPISNHLYFYWYRQILGQKVEFLVSFYNNEISEKSEIFDDQFSVERPDGSNFTLKIRSTKLEDSAMYFCASSDTALAYEQYFGPGTRLTVT.

This chain joins TRBV6-6 and TRBJ2-7; 7 bases fit TRBD1. V lost 2 bases and J lost 5; bases outside the gene matches: 6. The CDR3 sequence is 14 residues long. Germline lookup yields CDR1 MNHNY and CDR2 SVGAGI (reference sequence). The CDR3 DNA sequence: TGTGCCAGCAGTTACGGTGACAGGGCCCACGAGCAGTACTTC. This gives the protein CASSYGDRAHEQYF.

The chain couples TRBV20-1 to TRBJ2-7; unclear D gene. The CDR3 runs to 12 residues. V was pared by 5 bases and J by 1 base, with 9 bases between. CDR1 and CDR2 (germline): DFQATT, SNEGSKA (reference sequence). CDR3 DNA sequence: TGCAGTGCTGACACGCAATCCTACGAGCAGTACTTC. This translates into CSADTQSYEQYF.

The rearrangement joins TRBV27 to TRBJ2-7; D is ambiguous. V lost 5 bases to trimming and J lost 3 bases, with 11 bases between them. Germline V lookup: CDR1 MNHEY, CDR2 SMNVEV (reference sequence). The CDR3 is made up of 13 amino acids. The CDR3 region has the DNA TGTGCCAGCAGTCCAACAACGGACTACGAGCAGTACTTC. Encoded protein: CASSPTTDYEQYF.

The chain links TRBV9 to TRBJ1-6; D remains unclear. The CDR3 has 13 residues. The germline V gene encodes CDR1 SGDLS and CDR2 YYNGEE. Trimming shortened V by 3 bases and J by 9 bases, and 10 bases separated the two germline ends. The DNA of the CDR3 is TGTGCCAGCAGCGGGCTAGTTGGTTCACCCCTCCACTTT. It codes for CASSGLVGSPLHF.

The chain couples TRBV20-1 to TRBJ2-1, with TRBD1 identical over 7 bases. CDR3 length: 16 residues. CDR1 and CDR2 from the germline V gene are DFQATT and SNEGSKA (reference sequence). V lost 2 bases to trimming and J lost 6 bases; unmatched junction nucleotides: 13. The CDR3 sequence is CSARNPTGSYINEQFF. The CDR3 DNA sequence: TGCAGTGCTAGAAACCCGACAGGGTCATATATCAATGAGCAGTTCTTC.